These 11 T cell receptor beta chains were all obtained from the same sample, sequenced in a study of response to subunit inactivated influenza vaccine. Using its own MiXCR run on the RT-PCR reads, TCRdb lists one record per CDR3 protein. Among approximately 530,000 distinct CDR3 sequences listed, approximately 13% were seen once. Material: PBMCs from blood, obtained 35 to 45 days after vaccination. The receptors shown here come from a man aged 50 to 60 who received an inactivated influenza vaccine.

The sample holds many counts of this clonotype. The gene calls are TRBV29-1 and TRBJ2-1; 12 bases are shared with TRBD2. The V gene's germline CDR1 is SQVTM and CDR2 ANQGSEA. J gave up 12 bases and V 8 bases, and 14 bases lay outside the gene matches. The CDR3 is 14 residues long. The DNA of the CDR3 is TGCAGCAAGACTAGCGGGAGTCGGCAGGGTGGGCAGTTCTTC. This codes for CSKTSGSRQGGQFF.

This clonotype came up many times. The chain is built from TRBV5-1 and TRBJ1-1; D remains ambiguous. V lost 2 bases and J 3 bases, leaving 8 bases between the germline ends. CDR3 length: 13 amino acids. Per germline, CDR1 SGHRS and CDR2 YFSETQ. The CDR3 DNA reads TGCGCCAGCAGCTTTGGACTAGACACTGAAGCTTTCTTT. It specifies CASSFGLDTEAFF. Using reference TRBV5-1 and TRBJ1-1 for the parts outside the CDR3, the full variable domain is KAGVTQTPRYLIKTRGQQVTLSCSPISGHRSVSWYQQTPGQGLQFLFEYFSETQRNKGNFPGRFSGRQFSNSRSEMNVSTLELGDSALYLCASSFGLDTEAFFGQGTRLTVV.

This clonotype was seen more than once but under ten times. The rearrangement uses TRBV20-1 and TRBJ2-3; 12 nucleotides align to TRBD2. Germline values: CDR1 DFQATT, CDR2 SNEGSKA (reference sequence). V was clipped by 3 bases and J by 0 bases; unmatched bases: 10. The CDR3 is made up of 18 amino acids. The CDR3 bases are TGCAGTGCTAGGGCACTAGCGGGGGGCCTGTTGAGCACAGATACGCAGTATTTT. Amino acid sequence: CSARALAGGLLSTDTQYF.

The chain couples TRBV19 to TRBJ1-2; 8 bases agree with TRBD1. The CDR3 spans 17 residues. V gave up 5 bases and J gave up 0 bases; unmatched junction bases: 11. Germline V gene sequence: CDR1 LNHDA, CDR2 SQIVND (reference sequence). The CDR3 region has the DNA TGTGCCAGTAGTGTACCCCGGGACAGGACGACTAACTATGGCTACACCTTC. Encoded protein: CASSVPRDRTTNYGYTF.

This chain joins TRBV18 and TRBJ1-1, with D unresolved. Germline values: CDR1 KGHSH, CDR2 LQKENI. Trimming removed 2 bases from V and 0 bases from J, with 10 bases in between. The CDR3 extends over 15 amino acids. The CDR3 DNA is TGTGCCAGCTCACCATATGGAGGGATGAACACTGAAGCTTTCTTT. It translates to CASSPYGGMNTEAFF.

This clonotype was seen more than once but under ten times. The V gene is TRBV7-9, the J gene TRBJ2-1, with a possible D match to TRBD2 (5 bases). With 5 bases removed from V and 7 bases from J, the gap between germline ends came to 18 bases. CDR1 SEHNR and CDR2 FQNEAQ come from the germline V gene (reference sequence). This CDR3 is built from 15 residues. The CDR3 reads CASSLLGLWDNEQFF. The CDR3 nucleotides read TGTGCCAGCAGCCTACTAGGGCTCTGGGATAATGAGCAGTTCTTC.

The V call is TRBV20-1, the J call TRBJ2-2; no clear D. Germline CDR1 and CDR2: DFQATT and SNEGSKA (reference sequence). The germline V and J ends were trimmed by 1 base and 7 bases, with 16 bases remaining between them. This CDR3 is built from 15 residues. The CDR3 sequence is CSARVSRAPFGELFF. As DNA, the CDR3 is TGCAGTGCTAGAGTCTCGAGAGCACCTTTCGGGGAGCTGTTTTTT.

J is TRBJ2-3 and V is TRBV10-3; 7 bases align to TRBD1. Germline CDR1 reads ENHRY; CDR2 reads SYGVKD. There are 15 residues in the CDR3. After removal of 6 bases from V and 0 bases from J, the junction contained 6 bases not matched to a gene. The CDR3 spells CAISVGQPSTDTQYF. The CDR3, as DNA: TGTGCCATCAGCGTGGGACAGCCGAGCACAGATACGCAGTATTTT.

The CDR3 loop is CASSEGRLAGRYQETQYF. CDR3 bases: TGTGCCAGCAGTGAAGGGCGGCTAGCGGGGCGGTACCAAGAGACCCAGTACTTC. This chain links TRBV2 with TRBJ2-5; 9 bases line up with TRBD2. This CDR3 spans 18 amino acids. V gave up 1 base and J gave up 0 bases; unmatched junction bases: 9. CDR1 is SNHLY, CDR2 FYNNEI, per germline.

This clonotype came up a few times. The rearrangement links TRBV3-1 to TRBJ2-2; 8 bases fit TRBD1. Germline V gene data show CDR1 as LGHDT and CDR2 as YNNKEL (reference sequence). The V segment lost 2 bases and the J segment 6 bases; nucleotides outside the gene matches: 8. This CDR3 spans 16 amino acids. CDR3 sequence (DNA): TGTGCCAGCAGCCAAAACGGACAGGGCTTGGCCGGGGAGCTGTTTTTT. This encodes CASSQNGQGLAGELFF.

Only a few counts were recorded for this clonotype. V usage is TRBV11-1 and J usage is TRBJ2-1, with 7 bases lining up with TRBD1. The trim removed 2 bases at V and 4 bases at J, leaving 17 bases unmatched. The V gene's germline CDR1 is SGHAT and CDR2 FQDESV (reference sequence). The CDR3 covers 19 residues. The CDR3 sequence: CASSLSTWQQGSRYNEQFF. In nucleotides, the CDR3 is TGTGCCAGCAGCTTATCTACTTGGCAACAGGGGTCTCGTTACAATGAGCAGTTCTTC.